Presented here are 13 T cell receptor beta chains from one specimen sequenced in a study of PD-1 blockade in classical Hodgkin lymphoma. Method: immunoSEQ multiplex PCR; TCRdb's copy keeps in-frame clones and lacks some. The data contain about 75,000 clones, about 92% of them singletons. Relapse after autologous stem cell transplantation occurred in every patient, and brentuximab vedotin exposure varied. The material was peripheral blood mononuclear cells (PBMCs), obtained at baseline. The origin of the receptors is a human donor with classical Hodgkin lymphoma.

The chain employs TRBV7-6 and TRBJ2-7; D possibly matches TRBD1 or TRBD2 (5 bases each). Per the germline V gene, CDR1 is SGHVS and CDR2 is FNYEAQ. The V gene lost 8 bases and the J gene lost 6 bases, with 17 bases spanning the gap. CDR3 length equals 13 residues. CDR3 sequence reads: CASSGTPPGEQYF. In DNA form, the CDR3 reads TGTGCCAGCTCCGGGACGCCACCGGGCGAGCAGTACTTC.

This clone appeared once. This rearrangement joins TRBV5-1 to TRBJ1-4, with a possible D match to TRBD1 (5 bases). CDR1 is SGHRS and CDR2 is YFSETQ in the germline V gene. The CDR3 length is 15 residues. V was shortened by 3 bases and J by 0 bases, with 9 bases between the two germline ends. CDR3 sequence: CASSSGPTTNEKLFF. CDR3 nucleotide sequence: TGCGCCAGCAGCTCGGGACCGACAACTAATGAAAAACTGTTTTTT.

The chain is built from TRBV19 and TRBJ2-3; no reliable D call. Per germline, CDR1 LNHDA and CDR2 SQIVND (reference sequence). This CDR3 is 13 amino acids long. V was trimmed by 6 bases and J by 2 bases, leaving 9 bases between them. The CDR3 DNA sequence: TGTGCCAGTAGGGTTCGAGCCACAGATACGCAGTATTTT. It encodes CASRVRATDTQYF.

The V and J genes are TRBV29-1 and TRBJ2-7, with 10 bases aligning to TRBD2. This CDR3 comprises 13 residues. Trimming took 8 bases from V and 4 from J; bases not matched to a gene: 8. Germline CDR1 and CDR2: SQVTM and ANQGSEA. Here the CDR3 reads CSITSGIVYEQYF. The CDR3 DNA reads TGCAGCATTACTAGCGGGATTGTTTACGAGCAGTACTTC.

This chain uses TRBV27 with TRBJ2-1; 14 nucleotides agree with TRBD2. The V and J ends lost 4 bases and 0 bases, in that order; junction bases with no gene match: 20. Germline V gene lookup returns CDR1 MNHEY and CDR2 SMNVEV (reference sequence). This CDR3 spans 23 amino acids. CDR3 residues: CASSSRDRTGLAGGTYSYNEQFF. Written as DNA, the CDR3 is TGTGCCAGCAGTTCGCGTGACCGAACAGGACTAGCGGGAGGAACATACTCCTACAATGAGCAGTTCTTC.

This chain connects TRBV4-2 to TRBJ2-2, with D unclear. CDR3 length: 16 amino acids. Trimming shortened V by 3 bases and J by 1 base, and 12 bases separated the two germline ends. The germline gives CDR1 LGHNA, CDR2 YNFKEQ. CDR3 in amino acids: CASSHSLAWNTGELFF. For the CDR3, the DNA is TGTGCCAGCAGCCACAGCCTGGCTTGGAACACCGGGGAGCTGTTTTTT.

The chain has TRBV20-1 and TRBJ2-5; D gene ambiguous. V lost 4 bases to trimming and J lost 7 bases, with 7 bases between them. The CDR3 extends over 10 amino acids. Germline CDR1 DFQATT, CDR2 SNEGSKA (reference sequence). The CDR3 DNA reads TGCAGTGCTAAGCTCGGGACCCAGTACTTC. As protein: CSAKLGTQYF.

The J gene is TRBJ2-5, the V gene TRBV30; 10 bases match TRBD1. Germline V gene sequence: CDR1 GTSNPN, CDR2 SVGIG (reference sequence). This CDR3 comprises 16 residues. The V and J ends lost 2 bases and 1 base, in that order; junction bases with no gene match: 7. In DNA form, the CDR3 reads TGTGCCTGGAGTATCAAGGACAGGGGGTTCCAAGAGACCCAGTACTTC. Encoded protein: CAWSIKDRGFQETQYF.

The CDR3 coding sequence is TGTGCCAGCAGCTTAGGGGAAAGAACTGAAGCTTTCTTT. Translating gives CASSLGERTEAFF. The rearrangement joins TRBV7-6 to TRBJ1-1; D unresolved. Trimming took 1 base from V and 5 from J, leaving 8 bases between them. Germline lookup yields CDR1 SGHVS and CDR2 FNYEAQ. This CDR3 region has 13 residues.

The chain recombines TRBV18 with TRBJ2-7, with 10 bases that match TRBD2. Germline CDR1 and CDR2: KGHSH and LQKENI. CDR3 length equals 17 residues. V was clipped by 5 bases and J by 4 bases; unmatched bases: 14. CDR3 protein: CASSSRAPGTSVYEQYF. The DNA of the CDR3 is TGTGCCAGCTCAAGCCGGGCCCCCGGGACTAGCGTGTACGAGCAGTACTTC. The full variable domain, completed using reference TRBV18 and TRBJ2-7, is NAGVMQNPRHLVRRRGQEARLRCSPMKGHSHVYWYRQLPEEGLKFMVYLQKENIIDESGMPKERFSAEFPKEGPSILRIQQVVRGDSAAYFCASSSRAPGTSVYEQYFGPGTRLTVT.

This clone was observed a single time. The V call is TRBV9, the J call TRBJ1-1; D might be TRBD1 (6 bases). Trimming took off 3 bases at V and 9 bases at J, with 12 bases between the two ends. The CDR3 sequence is 12 residues long. Germline V CDR1 and CDR2: SGDLS, YYNGEE. The CDR3 region has the DNA TGTGCCAGCAGCGAAACAGGGTTGAAAGCTTTCTTT. Amino acids: CASSETGLKAFF.

This chain joins TRBV21-1 and TRBJ2-7. TRBV21-1 is given as a pseudogene. The CDR3 runs 11 residues. CDR3 loop: CASSAPHEQYF. The CDR3 coding sequence is TGTGCCAGCAGCGCCCCCCACGAGCAGTACTTC.

The rearrangement uses TRBV29-1 and TRBJ2-5, with 11 bases lining up with TRBD2. Germline V gene data show CDR1 as SQVTM and CDR2 as ANQGSEA. V was clipped by 4 bases and J by 5 bases; unmatched bases: 6. This CDR3 comprises 14 residues. CDR3 bases: TGCAGCGTTGTGGTAGCGGGGGGGCGTGAGACCCAGTACTTC. Translation gives CSVVVAGGRETQYF.